One sample yielded the 32 T cell receptor beta chains listed below, sequenced in a study of cytomegalovirus exposure and HLA in healthy donors. In the PCR, 60 Vbeta and 13 Jbeta primers were used. Profiled with immunoSEQ multiplex PCR; TCRdb holds only in-frame clones, not every one. The table includes some 120,000 clones, roughly three quarters detected once. The sample comprised PBMCs. The receptors derive from a woman under 30 in good health and CMV-seropositive.

The chain links TRBV5-4 to TRBJ1-4, with TRBD1 matching 9 bases. The CDR3 is 14 amino acids. The germline V gene encodes CDR1 SGHNT and CDR2 YYREEE (reference sequence). V was pared by 4 bases and J by 6 bases, with 4 bases of the junction left unmatched. The CDR3 loop reads CASSGTGQDEKLFF. The CDR3 coding sequence is TGTGCCAGCAGCGGGACAGGGCAGGATGAAAAACTGTTTTTT.

The chain joins TRBV5-8 to TRBJ2-7; 7 bases line up with TRBD1. Germline V lookup: CDR1 SGHTS, CDR2 YDEGEE. This CDR3 is built from 14 residues. V lost 5 bases, J lost 2 bases, and 7 bases stayed unmatched. The CDR3, as DNA: TGTGCCAGCAGGTTGACAGGGAGCCCCTACGAGCAGTACTTC. It codes for CASRLTGSPYEQYF.

The chain carries TRBV5-1 and TRBJ1-1, with 8 bases fitting TRBD1. The V gene's germline CDR1 is SGHRS and CDR2 YFSETQ. With 4 bases clipped from V and 4 bases from J, the junction kept 21 bases outside the gene matches. The CDR3 runs to 19 residues. CDR3 bases: TGCGCCAGCAGCAAGCCGCGGGTGGGTGGGGACAGGTCTGCCACTGAAGCTTTCTTT. Its protein is CASSKPRVGGDRSATEAFF.

The chain has TRBV5-4 and TRBJ2-3, with 9 bases identical to TRBD1. The CDR3 is 15 amino acids. CDR1 is SGHNT, CDR2 YYREEE, per germline (reference sequence). The V gene end was trimmed by 4 bases and the J gene end by 6 bases; junction bases not matched to a gene: 9. The CDR3 loop is CASSVTGGRGDTQYF. The DNA of the CDR3 is TGTGCCAGCAGCGTAACAGGGGGCCGAGGGGATACGCAGTATTTT.

This clone was seen only a few times. The sample holds other DNA sequences that translate to the same CDR3. The gene calls are TRBV27 and TRBJ2-7, with 7 positions matching TRBD1. Germline assignment: CDR1 MNHEY and CDR2 SMNVEV (reference sequence). CDR3 length equals 12 residues. J was trimmed by 5 bases and V by 2 bases; bases with no gene match: 0. The CDR3 is CASSLTGDEQYF. In DNA, the CDR3 is TGTGCCAGCAGTTTAACAGGGGACGAGCAGTACTTC.

This sequence joins TRBV28 and TRBJ2-7, with 12 bases matching TRBD2. Germline V CDR1 and CDR2: MDHEN, SYDVKM. V gave up 7 bases and J gave up 0 bases; unmatched junction bases: 7. The CDR3 has 16 residues. CDR3 protein: CASMTSGSGSSYEQYF. For the CDR3, the DNA is TGTGCCAGCATGACTAGCGGGAGTGGCAGCTCCTACGAGCAGTACTTC.

The chain combines TRBV28 with TRBJ1-1; D not certain. This CDR3 comprises 14 residues. V lost 0 bases, J lost 8 bases, and 13 bases lay in between. Looked up from germline, CDR1 is MDHEN and CDR2 is SYDVKM. CDR3 DNA sequence: TGTGCCAGCAGTTTATGGGCGGAGCGTACCGAAGCTTTCTTT. It codes for CASSLWAERTEAFF.

This chain links TRBV5-1 with TRBJ1-1; 7 nucleotides align to TRBD1. Looked up from germline, CDR1 is SGHRS and CDR2 is YFSETQ. CDR3 length equals 14 residues. The trim removed 0 bases at V and 4 bases at J, leaving 3 bases unmatched. The CDR3 loop is CASSLGDRSTEAFF. The CDR3 DNA follows: TGCGCCAGCAGCTTGGGGGACAGAAGCACTGAAGCTTTCTTT.

Here the CDR3 reads CASTRGTAGGYEQYF. The CDR3 DNA sequence: TGTGCCAGCACCCGGGGGACCGCGGGCGGGTACGAGCAGTACTTC. This chain links TRBV28 with TRBJ2-7, with D maybe TRBD2 (6 bases). This CDR3 has 15 residues. Trimming cost V 7 bases and J 4 bases, with 20 bases left between them. Germline V CDR1 and CDR2: MDHEN, SYDVKM. Full variable domain (rest looked up from reference TRBV28 and TRBJ2-7): DVKVTQSSRYLVKRTGEKVFLECVQDMDHENMFWYRQDPGLGLRLIYFSYDVKMKEKGDIPEGYSVSREKKERFSLILESASTNQTSMYLCASTRGTAGGYEQYFGPGTRLTVT.

This CDR3 is CASSQRTGASGYTF. The CDR3 nucleotides are TGTGCCAGCAGCCAAAGAACAGGGGCGAGTGGCTACACCTTC. V and J are TRBV4-2 and TRBJ1-2; 7 bases are shared with TRBD1. Per the germline V gene, CDR1 is LGHNA and CDR2 is YNFKEQ. The J segment lost 7 bases and the V segment lost 2 bases, leaving 7 bases of the junction unmatched. This CDR3 spans 14 amino acids.

J is TRBJ1-1 and V is TRBV5-4; D is undetermined. CDR1 SGHNT and CDR2 YYREEE come from the germline V gene (reference sequence). The CDR3 sequence is 13 residues long. V lost 1 base to trimming and J lost 1 base, with 5 bases between them. The CDR3: CASSLTRNTEAFF. CDR3 nucleotides: TGTGCCAGCAGCTTGACCAGGAACACTGAAGCTTTCTTT.

The chain carries TRBV28 and TRBJ2-3; tentative D call: TRBD2 (6 bases). Trimming shortened V by 6 bases and J by 4 bases, and 14 bases separated the two germline ends. This CDR3 spans 14 amino acids. Germline V gives CDR1 MDHEN, CDR2 SYDVKM. The CDR3 loop reads CASRFFREADTQYF. DNA for the CDR3: TGTGCCAGCAGGTTCTTTAGGGAGGCAGATACGCAGTATTTT.

V usage is TRBV11-2 and J usage is TRBJ2-3, with 10 bases fitting TRBD1. Per the germline V gene, CDR1 is SGHAT and CDR2 is FQNNGV. The CDR3 contains 17 residues. The ends lost 1 base at V and 3 bases at J; junction bases unmatched: 7. The CDR3 nucleotides are TGTGCCAGCAGCTTAGGAACTCTGGACAGGGGGACAGATACGCAGTATTTT. Protein sequence: CASSLGTLDRGTDTQYF.

CDR3 protein: CASSLGTSGRRYEQYF. For the CDR3, the DNA is TGTGCCAGCAGCTTAGGGACTAGCGGGAGGCGCTACGAGCAGTACTTC. The chain links TRBV11-2 to TRBJ2-7; 14 bases align to TRBD2. Germline CDR1 is SGHAT and CDR2 is FQNNGV. V shed 1 base and J 3 bases; nucleotides not matched to a gene: 2. The CDR3 length is 16 residues.

This clone appeared a single time. The gene calls are TRBV28 and TRBJ2-1; the match to TRBD1 covers 12 bases. This CDR3 region has 16 residues. Per the germline V gene, CDR1 is MDHEN and CDR2 is SYDVKM. J gave up 9 bases and V 6 bases, and 12 bases lay outside the gene matches. The CDR3 here is CASSSPGTGGLGEQFF. As DNA, the CDR3 is TGTGCCAGCAGCTCCCCCGGGACAGGGGGCTTGGGTGAGCAGTTCTTC.

Note on this clone: The junction and the germline gene differ at one end; a read error may be behind it. The CDR3 loop is CASSAGASSYNEQFF. The CDR3, as DNA: TGTGCTAGCAGCGCAGGGGCAAGCTCCTACAATGAGCAGTTCTTC. The chain links TRBV7-9 to TRBJ2-1; maybe TRBD1 (6 bases). Germline V gene lookup returns CDR1 SEHNR and CDR2 FQNEAQ (reference sequence). The CDR3 spans 15 residues.

The J gene is TRBJ2-1, the V gene TRBV7-9; 7 bases are a match to TRBD2. V was pared by 1 base and J by 6 bases, with 6 bases of the junction left unmatched. Germline V CDR1 and CDR2: SEHNR, FQNEAQ (reference sequence). This CDR3 has 15 residues. The CDR3 sequence: CASSLGVGTTNEQFF. The CDR3 bases are TGTGCCAGCAGCTTAGGTGTAGGGACTACCAATGAGCAGTTCTTC.

V usage is TRBV5-1 and J usage is TRBJ2-5; 12 bases fit TRBD1. This CDR3 region has 16 residues. J lost 5 bases, V lost 1 base, and 6 bases had no gene match. Germline V gene data show CDR1 as SGHRS and CDR2 as YFSETQ. Here the CDR3 DNA reads TGCGCCAGCAGCTTGAATTGGGACAGGGGGCGCGAGACCCAGTACTTC. This sequence encodes CASSLNWDRGRETQYF.

The chain has TRBV7-3 and TRBJ2-3; 7 bases agree with TRBD2. The germline CDR1 and CDR2 sequences are SGHTA and FQGTGA. The CDR3 runs 16 residues. V lost 5 bases, J lost 3 bases, and 11 bases stayed unmatched. The CDR3 loop reads CASSRTGTKGTDTQYF. The CDR3 region has the DNA TGTGCCAGCAGCCGCACCGGGACTAAAGGAACAGATACGCAGTATTTT. Full variable domain (outside the CDR3, taken from reference TRBV7-3 and TRBJ2-3): GAGVSQTPSNKVTEKGKYVELRCDPISGHTALYWYRQSLGQGPEFLIYFQGTGAADDSGLPNDRFFAVRPEGSVSTLKIQRTERGDSAVYLCASSRTGTKGTDTQYFGPGTRLTVL.

V is TRBV19 and J is TRBJ1-2; unclear D gene. Trimming shortened V by 5 bases and J by 0 bases, and 16 bases separated the two germline ends. Germline V lookup: CDR1 LNHDA, CDR2 SQIVND (reference sequence). CDR3 length: 16 amino acids. The CDR3 loop reads CASSVADPNSNYGYTF. DNA for the CDR3: TGTGCCAGTAGTGTGGCAGATCCCAATTCTAACTATGGCTACACCTTC.

The chain joins TRBV5-1 to TRBJ1-2; 8 bases fit TRBD1. With V trimmed by 2 bases and J by 4 bases, 7 bases remained unmatched. The CDR3 is made up of 15 amino acids. Germline V lookup: CDR1 SGHRS, CDR2 YFSETQ. This chain's CDR3 is CASSLTGTGPYGYTF. CDR3 in DNA: TGCGCCAGCAGCTTAACCGGGACAGGCCCCTATGGCTACACCTTC.

This chain joins TRBV6-5 and TRBJ1-5; D remains ambiguous. Trimming shortened V by 6 bases and J by 2 bases, and 11 bases separated the two germline ends. This CDR3 is 14 amino acids long. The germline V gene encodes CDR1 MNHEY and CDR2 SVGAGI. The CDR3 is CASRDYLGNQPQHF. The CDR3 coding sequence is TGTGCCAGCAGAGACTACTTAGGCAATCAGCCCCAGCATTTT.

In nucleotides, the CDR3 is TGCGCCAGCAGCCACCTACAGGGGGCAAGTCAGCCCCAGCATTTT. As protein: CASSHLQGASQPQHF. The rearrangement uses TRBV4-1 and TRBJ1-5; 9 nucleotides line up with TRBD1. The V gene's germline CDR1 is MGHRA and CDR2 YSYEKL. This CDR3 has 15 amino acids. The trim removed 3 bases at V and 6 bases at J, leaving 6 bases unmatched.

In this sample, this clone turned up a few times. The chain combines TRBV6-5 with TRBJ1-1, with 7 positions matching TRBD1. Germline CDR1 is MNHEY and CDR2 is SVGAGI. CDR3 size: 12 residues. The junction had 5 bases not matched to a gene; V was cut back by 6 bases and J by 7 bases. The CDR3 coding sequence is TGTGCCAGCAGCACGGGACAGCTTGAAGCTTTCTTT. It translates to CASSTGQLEAFF.

The rearrangement links TRBV21-1 to TRBJ1-2; whether TRBD1, the table's D call, matches the DNA was not checked. TRBV21-1 is reported as a pseudogene. The CDR3 covers 13 residues. The CDR3 DNA sequence: TGTGCCAGCAGCGCTGGGGGCTGTCATGGCTACACCTTC. It specifies CASSAGGCHGYTF.

This clone came up once. This chain links TRBV4-1 with TRBJ2-7; 10 bases match TRBD1. J lost 4 bases, V lost 2 bases, and 2 bases had no gene match. The length of the CDR3 is 14 residues. From germline, CDR1 is MGHRA and CDR2 YSYEKL. This CDR3 reads CASSQRQGAYEQYF. The CDR3 DNA sequence: TGCGCCAGCAGCCAACGACAGGGGGCTTACGAGCAGTACTTC.

V usage is TRBV6-6 and J usage is TRBJ2-5; 7 nucleotides align to TRBD2. With 6 bases clipped from V and 11 bases from J, the junction kept 12 bases outside the gene matches. Germline loops: CDR1 MNHNY, CDR2 SVGAGI (reference sequence). The CDR3 has 13 amino acids. The CDR3 spells CASRKKGREEQYF. The CDR3, as DNA: TGTGCCAGCAGGAAAAAAGGGAGGGAAGAGCAGTACTTC.

The chain employs TRBV5-1 and TRBJ2-7; possible D gene TRBD2, 6 bases. Germline CDR1 SGHRS, CDR2 YFSETQ. V was cut by 0 bases and J by 0 bases, with 13 bases left in between. The CDR3 sequence is 16 residues long. CDR3 coding DNA: TGCGCCAGCAGCTTGGTGCGGGACTCCCTCTCCTACGAGCAGTACTTC. Translating gives CASSLVRDSLSYEQYF.

The CDR3 loop reads CASSVAPQREGPDTQYF. CDR3 DNA: TGTGCCAGCAGCGTAGCCCCACAGCGGGAGGGCCCAGATACGCAGTATTTT. The chain combines TRBV9 with TRBJ2-3; 10 nucleotides match TRBD2. CDR1 is SGDLS and CDR2 is YYNGEE in the germline V gene. J was trimmed by 4 bases and V by 0 bases; bases with no gene match: 8. CDR3 length: 17 amino acids.

This sequence joins TRBV7-2 and TRBJ2-7; 11 bases line up with TRBD2. The germline V gene has CDR1 SGHTA and CDR2 FQGNSA. The CDR3 contains 16 residues. After removal of 6 bases from V and 1 base from J, the junction contained 8 bases not matched to a gene. CDR3 sequence: CASRPLTSGGSYEQYF. DNA for the CDR3: TGTGCCAGCAGGCCACTCACTAGCGGGGGTTCCTACGAGCAGTACTTC.

V gene TRBV5-1 combines with J gene TRBJ2-7; TRBD2 matches 12 bases. CDR3 length: 16 amino acids. J was trimmed by 5 bases and V by 0 bases; bases with no gene match: 6. Per the germline V gene, CDR1 is SGHRS and CDR2 is YFSETQ. The CDR3 loop reads CASSLETSGRGHEQYF. CDR3 in DNA: TGCGCCAGCAGCTTGGAGACTAGCGGGAGAGGCCACGAGCAGTACTTC.

The chain links TRBV19 to TRBJ1-5; 8 nucleotides line up with TRBD1. The CDR3 runs to 17 residues. CDR1 is LNHDA and CDR2 is SQIVND in the germline V gene (reference sequence). After removal of 4 bases from V and 5 bases from J, the junction contained 13 bases not matched to a gene. CDR3 nucleotides: TGTGCCAGTAGTACACCGTGGTTTCAGGGGGCGGATCAGCCCCAGCATTTT. Protein product: CASSTPWFQGADQPQHF. The entire variable domain, with the rest obtained from reference TRBV19 and TRBJ1-5, is as follows: DGGITQSPKYLFRKEGQNVTLSCEQNLNHDAMYWYRQDPGQGLRLIYYSQIVNDFQKGDIAEGYSVSREKKESFPLTVTSAQKNPTAFYLCASSTPWFQGADQPQHFGDGTRLSIL.